This record concerns one T cell receptor beta chain sequence. The antigen is not known. This entry comes from a study of cytotoxic CD8 clonotypes in ibrutinib-treated CLL. Study-wide background: The average sample held about 260,000 productive templates and 91,000 or so productive rearrangements. Study-level points and caveats: Upon ibrutinib response clonality rose, and upon progression it fell back toward baseline. Public clonotypes proved infrequent, and on treatment they shrank or remained steady. Samples were collected at differing times from sustained-remission and progressing patients.

Measured with immunoSEQ multiplex PCR; TCRdb has only the in-frame clones, and not every one. The sample consists of a few hundred thousand clones, roughly 67% of them appearing once. The CDR3 length is 16 residues. Trimming took off 6 bases at V and 0 bases at J, with 16 bases between the two ends. Germline assignment: CDR1 MNHNY and CDR2 SVGAGI (reference sequence). This TCR was sampled from a human donor with chronic lymphocytic leukemia. The J gene is TRBJ2-3, the V gene TRBV6-6; tentatively, D is TRBD2 (5 bases). Sequenced here: PBMCs, sampled after 36 months of ibrutinib treatment. CDR3 coding DNA: TGTGCCAGCAGAGCCGGGGTAGCTGTAAGCACAGATACGCAGTATTTT. It specifies CASRAGVAVSTDTQYF.